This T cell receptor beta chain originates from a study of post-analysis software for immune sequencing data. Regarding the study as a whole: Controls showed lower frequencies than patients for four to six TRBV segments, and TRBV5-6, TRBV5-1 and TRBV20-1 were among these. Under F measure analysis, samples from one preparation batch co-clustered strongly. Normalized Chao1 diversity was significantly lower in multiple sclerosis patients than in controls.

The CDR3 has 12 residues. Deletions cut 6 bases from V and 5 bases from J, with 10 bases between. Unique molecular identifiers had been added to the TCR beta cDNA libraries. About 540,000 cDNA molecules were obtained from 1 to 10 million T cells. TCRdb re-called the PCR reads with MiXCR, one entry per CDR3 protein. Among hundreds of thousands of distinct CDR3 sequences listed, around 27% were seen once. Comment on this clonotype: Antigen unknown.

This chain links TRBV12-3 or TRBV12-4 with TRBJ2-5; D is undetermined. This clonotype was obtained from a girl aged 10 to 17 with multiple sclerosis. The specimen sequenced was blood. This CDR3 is CASSHVRETQYF. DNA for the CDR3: TGTGCCAGCAGCCACGTCCGGGAGACCCAGTACTTC.